A selection of T cell receptor beta chains follows, all from one sample in a study of vaccination and CD4 T cells after COVID-19. The antigens of these receptors remain unknown. TCRdb re-called the PCR reads with MiXCR, one entry per CDR3 protein. The sample has more than 10,000 distinct CDR3 sequences, 35% to 45% seen once. Sample: cultured CD4+ T cells from blood. These TCRs come from a human donor with COVID-19. Each CDR3 is given with its conserved first and last residue. D genes are given only for firm matches. A clone size is listed for some rows: how often the clone was seen (once, few, many), or a class if it is expanded.

>.|TRBV19|TRBJ2-2|.
CASSAQGNTGELFF
TGTGCCAGTAGTGCCCAGGGTAACACCGGGGAGCTGTTTTTT
>.|TRBV7-6|TRBJ2-7|.
CASSTATGKGEQYF
TGTGCCAGCAGCACGGCCACAGGGAAGGGAGAGCAGTACTTC
>.|TRBV7-8|TRBJ1-1|.
CASSLAQGGRNTEAFF
TGTGCCAGCAGCTTAGCGCAAGGGGGAAGGAACACTGAAGCTTTCTTT
>few|TRBV6-1|TRBJ2-3|.
CASSPVGSTDTQYF
TGTGCCAGCAGTCCGGTTGGCAGCACAGATACGCAGTATTTT
>few|TRBV12-3/TRBV12-4|TRBJ1-2|.
CASSTDPNYGYTF
TGTGCCAGCAGTACTGACCCCAACTATGGCTACACCTTC
>.|TRBV5-1|TRBJ1-1|.
CASSSDTGNTEAFF
TGCGCCAGCAGCTCCGATACAGGGAACACTGAAGCTTTCTTT
>few|TRBV19|TRBJ1-5|.
CAIGDGSYQPQHF
TGTGCCATTGGAGACGGATCATATCAGCCCCAGCATTTT
>.|TRBV7-6|TRBJ1-4|.
CASATNEKLFF
TGTGCCAGTGCAACTAATGAAAAACTGTTTTTT
>.|TRBV23-1|TRBJ2-7|.
CASSQLTAQTYEQYF
TGCGCCAGCAGTCAATTGACAGCTCAAACCTACGAGCAGTACTTC
>.|TRBV20-1|TRBJ2-1|TRBD1
CSARRTGIPNEQFF
TGCAGTGCTAGAAGGACAGGGATTCCCAATGAGCAGTTCTTC
>.|TRBV5-1|TRBJ1-2|.
CASSLTRERNYGYTF
TGCGCCAGCAGCTTGACCAGGGAAAGGAACTATGGCTACACCTTC
>few|TRBV7-6|TRBJ2-2|TRBD2
CASSRRSSTSGGQNTGELFF
TGTGCCAGCAGCCGACGCTCGTCGACTAGCGGGGGGCAAAACACCGGGGAGCTGTTTTTT
>.|TRBV28|TRBJ2-1|TRBD2
CASSLTTGTSHYNEQFF
TGTGCCAGCAGTCTAACGACCGGGACTAGCCACTACAATGAGCAGTTCTTC
>.|TRBV10-1|TRBJ2-3|TRBD2
CASSESFSSGGTYTQYF
TGCGCCAGCAGTGAGTCTTTTTCTAGCGGGGGAACCTATACGCAGTATTTT
>large|TRBV7-9|TRBJ2-3|TRBD2
CASSLSLAGGTDTQYF
TGTGCCAGCAGCTTGTCACTAGCGGGGGGCACAGATACGCAGTATTTT
>.|TRBV7-9|TRBJ1-2|TRBD1
CASSEWDRGYGYTF
TGTGCCAGCAGCGAATGGGACAGGGGTTACGGCTACACCTTC
>.|TRBV2|TRBJ1-2|.
CASRRRAGDGYTF
TGTGCCAGCAGGAGGCGGGCGGGGGATGGCTACACCTTC
>.|TRBV4-1|TRBJ1-5|.
CASSQDPPGRSQPQHF
TGCGCCAGCAGCCAAGATCCTCCAGGGAGAAGTCAGCCCCAGCATTTT
>.|TRBV27|TRBJ2-7|TRBD2
CASSFSGDGYEQYF
TGTGCCAGCAGTTTTAGCGGGGATGGGTACGAGCAGTACTTC
>few|TRBV27|TRBJ2-2|.
CASKHREPTGELFF
TGTGCCAGCAAACACAGGGAGCCCACCGGGGAGCTGTTTTTT
>.|TRBV7-2|TRBJ1-3|.
CASSPHRGRSSGNTIYF
TGTGCCAGCAGCCCCCATCGAGGCAGAAGCTCTGGAAACACCATATATTTT